These T cell receptor beta chains were read from a single sample in a study of blood T cell repertoires in COVID-19. The data were produced by immunoSEQ multiplex PCR, yet TCRdb's version contains in-frame clones alone and is incomplete. The top ten clones hold 25% to 30% of a sample with some 140,000 clones, around 83% of them seen once. Sequencing was carried out using peripheral blood. Receptors originate from a woman aged 60-75 years with acute or convalescent COVID-19. The CDR3 runs from the conserved cysteine through the conserved F or W. The order of the fields is J gene, D gene, clone size, V gene, CDR3 DNA, CDR3 protein. The D gene is left open where the match is weak. Where a row states a size, it is once, few, many or the class of an expanded clone; other rows omit it.

TRBJ2-5,-,-,TRBV9,TGTGCCAGCAGCGGGGAGGAGGGGTTACGAGAGACCCAGTACTTC,CASSGEEGLRETQYF
TRBJ1-1,-,once,TRBV7-2,TGTGCCAGCAGCCTCCAGACAGGCCCCACTGAAGCTTTCTTT,CASSLQTGPTEAFF
TRBJ1-2,TRBD1,-,TRBV5-1,TGCGCCAGCATTTCCGGGACAGGGGGAAACTATGGCTACACCTTC,CASISGTGGNYGYTF
TRBJ1-2,-,-,TRBV2,TGTGCCAGCAGTCCCCTGGGGGCAGTAACCTATGGCTACACCTTC,CASSPLGAVTYGYTF
TRBJ2-1,-,-,TRBV12-3/TRBV12-4,TGTGCCAGCAGCCCACAGGGTAATGAGCAGTTCTTC,CASSPQGNEQFF
TRBJ1-1,-,-,TRBV3-1/TRBV3-2,TGTGCCAGCAGCCAAAGGGAGCTGAACACTGAAGCTTTCTTT,CASSQRELNTEAFF
TRBJ2-1,TRBD1,-,TRBV7-9,TGTGCCAGCAGCCTGGGACAGGGGCGCTACAATGAGCAGTTCTTC,CASSLGQGRYNEQFF
TRBJ2-4,-,once,TRBV6-6,TGTGCCAGCAGTCCGGCTCGAGGAGGGCTAGCCAAAAACATTCAGTACTTC,CASSPARGGLAKNIQYF
TRBJ2-3,TRBD1,-,TRBV4-1,TGCGCCAGCAGCCAAGTCGAAACAGGGGGCCTCACAGATACGCAGTATTTT,CASSQVETGGLTDTQYF
TRBJ2-3,-,-,TRBV7-9,TGTGCCAGCAGCTTCGGGACAAGCACAGATACGCAGTATTTT,CASSFGTSTDTQYF
TRBJ2-3,-,-,TRBV24-1,TGTGCCACCAGTGACCATTGGCACAGCACAGATACGCAGTATTTT,CATSDHWHSTDTQYF
TRBJ1-2,TRBD1,-,TRBV28,TGTGCCAGCAGTTCACCGGGACAGGGGGTTGGTGGCTACACCTTC,CASSSPGQGVGGYTF
TRBJ1-2,-,-,TRBV7-2,TGTGCCAGCAGCTTAGGGCCGACAGCTAACTATGGCTACACCTTC,CASSLGPTANYGYTF
TRBJ1-2,-,-,TRBV12-3/TRBV12-4,TGTGCCAGCAGCTCCTCCGGCTATGGCTACACCTTC,CASSSSGYGYTF
TRBJ1-2,-,-,TRBV6-5,TGTGCCAGCAGTACTCGCGCAGGGCGCTATGGCTACACCTTC,CASSTRAGRYGYTF
TRBJ2-7,-,-,TRBV7-8,TGTGCCAGCAGCTCCGGGCCAGGGGTCTCCTACGAGCAGTACTTC,CASSSGPGVSYEQYF
TRBJ1-1,-,-,TRBV7-2,TGTGCCAGCAGCTTCCGGCGGCCGACGAACACTGAAGCTTTCTTT,CASSFRRPTNTEAFF
TRBJ2-7,TRBD1,once,TRBV6-5,TGTGCCAGCAGTTTCCAGACAGGGGCATACGAGCAGTACTTC,CASSFQTGAYEQYF
TRBJ1-5,TRBD1,once,TRBV28,TGTGCCAGCAGTTTATTGGGACAGGGGGTTGATCAGCCCCAGCATTTT,CASSLLGQGVDQPQHF
TRBJ1-2,-,-,TRBV4-1,TGCGCCAGCAGCCAAGTGTGGACACAGAACTATGGCTACACCTTC,CASSQVWTQNYGYTF
TRBJ1-2,-,-,TRBV18,TGTGCCAGCTCACCACCGTCAAAGTCCGCGGGCTATGGCTACACCTTC,CASSPPSKSAGYGYTF
TRBJ2-5,-,few,TRBV4-1,TGCGCCAGCAGCCCACAGGGCGTCCAAGAGACCCAGTACTTC,CASSPQGVQETQYF
TRBJ2-1,-,-,TRBV19,TGTGCCAGTAGTATAGCCCGGTACAATGAGCAGTTCTTC,CASSIARYNEQFF
TRBJ1-2,TRBD1,few,TRBV6-5,TGTGCCAGCAGTTATGACAGGGGAAGTTACGGCTACACCTTC,CASSYDRGSYGYTF
TRBJ2-5,TRBD2,many,TRBV4-1,TGCGCCAGCAGCCCTCGGACTAGCGGGGGGCAAGAGACCCAGTACTTC,CASSPRTSGGQETQYF
TRBJ2-1,TRBD2,-,TRBV5-4,TGTGCCAGCAGCCCGGGCGCTTTGGCGGGGGGCCCCTACAATGAGCAGTTCTTC,CASSPGALAGGPYNEQFF
TRBJ2-7,TRBD2,-,TRBV11-1,TGTGCCAGCAGCCCTACTATAGCGGGGGGCCGTAACGAGCAGTACTTC,CASSPTIAGGRNEQYF
TRBJ2-7,-,-,TRBV7-3,TGTGCCAGCAGCGTACAGGAGGGCTACGAGCAGTACTTC,CASSVQEGYEQYF
TRBJ1-5,TRBD1,-,TRBV19,TGTGCCAGTAGTATGGGGCAGGGGGTCCAGCCCCAGCATTTT,CASSMGQGVQPQHF
TRBJ2-3,TRBD2,-,TRBV10-1,TGCGCCAGCAGTTTGGGGACTAGCGGTTCAGATACGCAGTATTTT,CASSLGTSGSDTQYF
TRBJ2-5,TRBD2,-,TRBV7-2,TGTGCCAGCAGCTTATTGATAGCGGGGCAGGAGACCCAGTACTTC,CASSLLIAGQETQYF
TRBJ1-3,-,-,TRBV18,TGTGCCAGCTCACCGAGGTCGCTGACGGCGGGCTCTGGAAACACCATATATTTT,CASSPRSLTAGSGNTIYF
TRBJ2-2,TRBD1,-,TRBV29-1,TGCAGCGTTGAAGATCGGGACAGTCCCACCGGGGAGCTGTTTTTT,CSVEDRDSPTGELFF
TRBJ1-2,-,-,TRBV14,TGTGCCAGCAGCAAACAGAACTATGGCTACACCTTC,CASSKQNYGYTF
TRBJ2-7,TRBD1,-,TRBV6-2/TRBV6-3,TGTGCCAGCAGTTACCCCAGGACAGGGTCCTACGAGCAGTACTTC,CASSYPRTGSYEQYF
TRBJ1-2,-,-,TRBV12-3/TRBV12-4,TGTGCCAGCAGCCCCTACGGGGAGCCGGGCTACACCTTC,CASSPYGEPGYTF
TRBJ2-2,TRBD1,-,TRBV7-6,TGTGCCAGCAGCGCCAGGACAGGGGCGCCGAACACCGGGGAGCTGTTTTTT,CASSARTGAPNTGELFF
TRBJ1-2,-,-,TRBV30,TGTGCCTGGAGTGCCGGGGGGGGTCAGACCTATGGCTACACCTTC,CAWSAGGGQTYGYTF
TRBJ1-5,TRBD1,-,TRBV19,TGTGCCAGTAGTCCCAGTAGACAGGGGGCTATATATCAGCCCCAGCATTTT,CASSPSRQGAIYQPQHF
TRBJ1-4,-,-,TRBV14,TGTGCCAGCAGCCCCCTTTCCTCAGGGGTTCCAAAACTGTTTTTT,CASSPLSSGVPKLFF
TRBJ2-3,TRBD1,-,TRBV19,TGTGCCAGTAGTTCCGGGAGGACAGGGGGTACAGATACGCAGTATTTT,CASSSGRTGGTDTQYF
TRBJ1-1,-,-,TRBV28,TGTGCCAGCAGAACCAGACCGGGAGCTCGGACTGAAGCTTTCTTT,CASRTRPGARTEAFF
TRBJ1-3,-,-,TRBV21-1,TGTGCCAGCCTACCTCTAGGGACAGGGGGTAATCAGTATACAGAAAACACCATATATTTT,CASLPLGTGGNQYTENTIYF
TRBJ2-3,TRBD2,-,TRBV15,TGTGCCACCAGCAGAGTGGCTAGCGGGGGTGAAGATACGCAGTATTTT,CATSRVASGGEDTQYF
TRBJ2-1,-,-,TRBV10-3,TGTGCCATCAGTGAGTCGATGGCAGGGGTGGGCTACAATGAGCAGTTCTTC,CAISESMAGVGYNEQFF
TRBJ1-1,TRBD1,few,TRBV18,TGTGCCAGCTCACGCGAGACAGGGGACACTGAAGCTTTCTTT,CASSRETGDTEAFF
TRBJ1-2,-,-,TRBV19,TGTGCCAGTAGAAGACCGGCCGTCGGGTATGGCTACACCTTC,CASRRPAVGYGYTF
TRBJ1-1,-,-,TRBV6-5,TGTGCCAGCAGGATTACATTGAACACTGAAGCTTTCTTT,CASRITLNTEAFF
TRBJ1-1,-,-,TRBV6-1,TGTGCCAGCAGTGAAGAACGGAGGCTCACTGAAGCTTTCTTT,CASSEERRLTEAFF
TRBJ2-5,TRBD1,-,TRBV19,TGTGCCAGTAGTGCCTATCCACAGGGGCAGGAGGAGACCCAGTACTTC,CASSAYPQGQEETQYF